Shown below are 20 T cell receptor beta chains from a single sample sequenced in a study of human T cells and chemical hapten exposure. TCRdb re-analysed the RACE reads in MiXCR, keeping a single row per CDR3 protein. The sample gives 65,000 to 95,000 distinct CDR3 sequences, less than 8.5% of which show up once; 1% to 1.5% is in the top ten. Described time point: patch test 2, 6 weeks after DPC sensitization. Sample treatment: therapeutic diphenylcyclopropenone sensitization with weekly scalp DPC. Sample: whole blood, taken in connection with sensitization to the hapten diphenylcyclopropenone (DPC). Source of these receptors: a woman in her twenties or thirties with alopecia areata. Some clones in this sample may be carry-over from other donors' samples.

This clonotype was seen ten or more times. A read error may produce the germline difference seen at one junction end. This chain joins TRBV5-1 and TRBJ1-1; no reliable D call. CDR1 SGHRS and CDR2 YFSETQ come from the germline V gene. This CDR3 comprises 14 residues. CDR3 nucleotide sequence: TGCGCCAGCACCTTGGATCCTGGGGTGTTGGGAGCTTTCTTT. Amino acid sequence: CASTLDPGVLGAFF.

This clonotype was counted a few times. The junction and the germline gene differ at one end; a read error may be behind it. The V call is TRBV25-1, the J call TRBJ2-1; D possibly corresponds to TRBD1 (5 bases). This CDR3 spans 13 amino acids. The germline V gene has CDR1 MGHDK and CDR2 SYGVNS. The DNA for the CDR3 is TGTGCCAGCAGTCCAAAACATAGGGGTGAGGAGTTCTTC. The encoded protein is CASSPKHRGEEFF. Full variable domain (missing parts from reference TRBV25-1 and TRBJ2-1): EADIYQTPRYLVIGTGKKITLECSQTMGHDKMYWYQQDPGMELHLIHYSYGVNSTEKGDLSSESTVSRIRTEHFPLTLESARPSHTSQYLCASSPKHRGEEFFGPGTRLTVL.

This clonotype has at least ten counts. The chain employs TRBV29-1 and TRBJ1-5; possibly TRBD1 for D (5 bases). V dropped 4 bases and J dropped 0 bases, with 10 bases sitting between them. The CDR3 runs 14 residues. Germline V CDR1 and CDR2: SQVTM, ANQGSEA. The CDR3 sequence is CSVVTANSNQPQHF. As DNA, the CDR3 is TGCAGCGTTGTGACAGCGAATAGCAATCAGCCCCAGCATTTT.

The chain has TRBV29-1 and TRBJ1-3, with 9 bases fitting TRBD1. V dropped 6 bases and J dropped 4; count of bases not matched to a gene: 7. Per the germline V gene, CDR1 is SQVTM and CDR2 is ANQGSEA. The CDR3 loop spans 14 amino acids. CDR3 nucleotide sequence: TGCAGCGTGCTAGGGACAGGGTTCGGAAACACCATATATTTT. This codes for CSVLGTGFGNTIYF.

The chain has TRBV27 and TRBJ2-1; D not resolved. CDR3 length: 13 amino acids. CDR1 is MNHEY and CDR2 is SMNVEV in the germline V gene (reference sequence). V was cut by 8 bases and J by 4 bases, with 12 bases left in between. The CDR3 bases are TGTGCCAGCGGAGTCAGGTTTTACAATGAGCAGTTCTTC. This translates into CASGVRFYNEQFF.

This clonotype has ten or more counts. The chain is built from TRBV20-1 and TRBJ2-1; 7 nucleotides match TRBD1. With 6 bases clipped from V and 8 bases from J, the junction kept 13 bases outside the gene matches. Germline values: CDR1 DFQATT, CDR2 SNEGSKA (reference sequence). There are 14 residues in the CDR3. Here the CDR3 reads CSAGKTGFLDEQFF. CDR3 nucleotide sequence: TGCAGTGCCGGAAAGACAGGGTTTTTGGATGAGCAGTTCTTC.

V usage is TRBV18 and J usage is TRBJ1-2, with no clear D. Germline CDR1 and CDR2: KGHSH and LQKENI. The length of the CDR3 is 13 residues. V shed 0 bases and J shed 5 bases, with 7 bases lying between them. CDR3 in amino acids: CASSPPYAYGYTF. CDR3 coding DNA: TGTGCCAGCTCACCACCCTACGCGTATGGCTACACCTTC.

In regard to this clonotype: No conserved phenylalanine or tryptophan is present at the end of the CDR3, so a read error is the likely explanation. Because the CDR3's place on the DNA is in doubt, the DNA is left out and the CDR3 is given as listed by TCRdb. The chain couples TRBV6-1 to TRBJ2-3; the table names TRBD2, a call not compared with the DNA. The CDR3 totals 11 residues, both ends included. Germline V CDR1 and CDR2: MNHNS, SASEGT. The CDR3 loop reads CASSDGPSRYL.

Worth noting for this clonotype: Possible read error: a much larger clone is one base away. The CDR3 does not close with the conserved phenylalanine or tryptophan, likely indicating a read error. The chain has TRBV5-1 and TRBJ1-3, with a weak D call TRBD1 (6 bases). V was pared by 5 bases and J by 0 bases, with 15 bases between. The CDR3 runs to 16 residues. Per the germline V gene, CDR1 is SGHRS and CDR2 is YFSETQ. The CDR3 protein is CASRTGQLYSGNTIYL. CDR3 bases: TGCGCCAGCAGGACGGGACAATTATACTCTGGAAACACCATATATCTT.

V and J are TRBV29-1 and TRBJ2-5; 9 bases align to TRBD2. Trimming at V came to 6 bases and at J to 5 bases, leaving 13 bases not matched to a gene. Germline V gene lookup returns CDR1 SQVTM and CDR2 ANQGSEA. This CDR3 contains 15 residues. For the CDR3, the DNA is TGCAGCGTCTCAGGGGGTAGCGGGAGCTTGGAGACCCAGTACTTC. This gives the protein CSVSGGSGSLETQYF.

V usage is TRBV3-1 and J usage is TRBJ1-4; TRBD1 matches at 8 bases. The V gene's germline CDR1 is LGHDT and CDR2 YNNKEL (reference sequence). The trim removed 8 bases at V and 3 bases at J, leaving 5 bases unmatched. This CDR3 spans 14 amino acids. CDR3: CASLGTGANEKLFF. The CDR3 bases are TGTGCCAGCTTAGGGACAGGTGCTAATGAAAAACTGTTTTTT.

The table lists this clonotype with a few counts. The chain combines TRBV20-1 with TRBJ1-1, with D tentatively TRBD1 (5 bases). The CDR3 has 14 residues. Germline CDR1 and CDR2: DFQATT and SNEGSKA (reference sequence). V lost 5 bases to trimming and J lost 5 bases, with 18 bases between them. The CDR3 loop reads CSAERSAGGTEAFF. The CDR3 nucleotides read TGCAGTGCTGAGAGATCGGCGGGGGGGACTGAAGCTTTCTTT.

There are many counts of this clonotype. The V call is TRBV3-1, the J call TRBJ2-3; TRBD1 might be the D (6 bases). Germline CDR1 and CDR2: LGHDT and YNNKEL (reference sequence). The CDR3 covers 13 residues. V gave up 1 base and J gave up 4 bases, with 6 bases separating them. The CDR3: CASSQGQADTQYF. The CDR3 coding sequence is TGTGCCAGCAGCCAAGGACAGGCAGATACGCAGTATTTT.

Notes on this clonotype: This may arise from a read error, as a much more abundant clone is one base away. The chain has TRBV6-6 and TRBJ1-1; D not resolved. Germline-derived CDR1 and CDR2 are MNHNY and SVGAGI (reference sequence). This CDR3 spans 13 amino acids. CDR3 amino acids: CANSYSGYTEAFF. The CDR3 bases are TGTGCCAACAGTTACTCGGGATACACTGAAGCTTTCTTT.

The V call is TRBV4-2, the J call TRBJ2-2, with D perhaps matching TRBD2 (5 bases). Germline V gene data show CDR1 as LGHNA and CDR2 as YNFKEQ. CDR3 size: 16 residues. The ends were cut back, 2 bases at V and 4 bases at J, with 14 bases in the middle. The CDR3: CASSQSRAGGTGELFF. As DNA, the CDR3 is TGTGCCAGCAGCCAATCCCGAGCAGGAGGCACCGGGGAGCTGTTTTTT.

The chain recombines TRBV2 with TRBJ2-2; 7 bases are a match to TRBD1. The CDR3 is made up of 16 amino acids. CDR1 and CDR2 from the germline V gene are SNHLY and FYNNEI. Trimming at V came to 5 bases and at J to 3 bases, leaving 9 bases not matched to a gene. The CDR3 nucleotides read TGTGCCAGCAGTCCTAGGGGGCGCGAGGACACCGGGGAGCTGTTTTTT. Amino acid sequence: CASSPRGREDTGELFF.

This clonotype appeared many times. The chain recombines TRBV7-9 with TRBJ2-1, with 12 bases aligning to TRBD2. The trim removed 6 bases at V and 2 bases at J, leaving 5 bases unmatched. CDR1 and CDR2 (germline): SEHNR, FQNEAQ (reference sequence). This CDR3 is 16 amino acids long. The CDR3 region is CASRPTSGGPYNEQFF. The CDR3 DNA follows: TGTGCCAGCAGACCTACTAGCGGGGGGCCCTACAATGAGCAGTTCTTC.

The J gene is TRBJ1-3, the V gene TRBV12-3 or TRBV12-4; D ambiguous. Trimming removed 1 base at V and 0 bases at J, with 13 bases between. The CDR3 is 17 residues long. The CDR3 DNA sequence: TGTGCCAGCAGTTTAGGTTTAAGGGCTGGCTCTGGAAACACCATATATTTT. Amino acids: CASSLGLRAGSGNTIYF.

This clonotype was observed at least ten times. This rearrangement joins TRBV20-1 to TRBJ2-1, with TRBD2 matching 9 bases. Germline CDR1 reads DFQATT; CDR2 reads SNEGSKA (reference sequence). The length of the CDR3 is 14 residues. V shed 6 bases and J 4 bases; nucleotides not matched to a gene: 7. DNA for the CDR3: TGCAGTGCCACCGGGACTAGCCCGTACAATGAGCAGTTCTTC. Its protein is CSATGTSPYNEQFF.

The rearrangement uses TRBV6-4 and TRBJ2-7; 7 nucleotides agree with TRBD1. Germline V gene lookup returns CDR1 MRHNA and CDR2 SNTAGT. The CDR3 consists of 14 residues. Trimming took 4 bases from V and 2 from J; bases not matched to a gene: 5. CDR3 nucleotide sequence: TGTGCCAGCAGTGCCGCGCAGGGGGCCTACGAGCAGTACTTC. Amino acids: CASSAAQGAYEQYF.